This TCR beta chain was retrieved from a study of T-cell memory formation after mild COVID-19. The overall study: The TCR clusters were mostly specific to one donor.

Amplification by 5'RACE using constant-segment primers produced TCR alpha and TCR beta cDNA libraries that carried sample barcodes and UMIs. TCRdb independently ran MiXCR on the 5' RACE reads; one entry per CDR3 protein. The repertoire consists of more than 350,000 distinct CDR3 sequences, with around 20% occurring once and the leading ten covering under 15%. Germline V gene lookup returns CDR1 KGHSH and CDR2 LQKENI. The germline V and J ends were trimmed by 8 bases and 0 bases, with 14 bases remaining between them. This CDR3 contains 14 residues. This clonotype was counted ten times or more. Antigen: not known. Study results and caveats: Some clones that responded were present in memory (sampled pre-infection), which suggests cross-reactive memory joined.

This receptor was identified in an adult woman who had mild COVID-19 (a few samples of this study predate the infection). Cell type and time point are not known. V is TRBV18 and J is TRBJ2-7; TRBD2 is a possible D gene (5 bases). Sequencing was done on a sample of PBMCs or a T cell subset sorted from them (not recorded which). The CDR3 sequence: CASSPPGSSYEQYF. CDR3 bases: TGTGCCAGCAGTCCCCCGGGGAGCTCCTACGAGCAGTACTTC.